A single sample gave rise to the 28 T cell receptor beta chains below, sequenced in a study of cytomegalovirus exposure and HLA in healthy donors. Method: immunoSEQ multiplex PCR; TCRdb's copy keeps in-frame clones and lacks some. This table has 150,000 to 180,000 clones, 70% to 90% appearing once. The specimen was PBMCs. All receptors come from a human donor in good health.

The chain has TRBV9 and TRBJ1-5, with D possibly being TRBD1 (6 bases). The CDR3 is made up of 13 amino acids. From germline, CDR1 is SGDLS and CDR2 YYNGEE. Deletions cut 6 bases from V and 3 bases from J, with 10 bases between. The CDR3 is CASNREPNQPQHF. DNA of the CDR3: TGTGCCAGCAACAGGGAACCCAATCAGCCCCAGCATTTT.

The gene calls are TRBV14 and TRBJ2-7; D unresolved. This CDR3 region has 11 residues. Per the germline V gene, CDR1 is SGHDN and CDR2 is FVKESK. V lost 3 bases and J 4 bases, leaving 4 bases between the germline ends. CDR3 region: CASSQRYEQYF. The CDR3, as DNA: TGTGCCAGCAGCCAGCGTTACGAGCAGTACTTC.

The rearrangement uses TRBV7-6 and TRBJ2-5; 7 bases match TRBD2. CDR1 is SGHVS, CDR2 FNYEAQ, per germline. The CDR3 has 14 residues. Trimming at V came to 1 base and at J to 1 base, leaving 0 bases not matched to a gene. Here the CDR3 reads CASSLGLAQETQYF. Written as DNA, the CDR3 is TGTGCCAGCAGCTTAGGACTAGCCCAAGAGACCCAGTACTTC.

This rearrangement joins TRBV11-2 to TRBJ2-7; TRBD1 might be the D (5 bases). Looked up from germline, CDR1 is SGHAT and CDR2 is FQNNGV. Trimming pared 5 bases from V and 0 bases from J, leaving 17 bases between. This CDR3 is built from 16 residues. CDR3 loop: CASSPRAGMDSYEQYF. The DNA for the CDR3 is TGTGCCAGCAGCCCAAGGGCAGGGATGGACTCCTACGAGCAGTACTTC.

The J gene is TRBJ1-1, the V gene TRBV5-1, with 7 bases fitting TRBD1. There are 16 residues in the CDR3. Germline assignment: CDR1 SGHRS and CDR2 YFSETQ. The J segment lost 0 bases and the V segment lost 5 bases, leaving 10 bases of the junction unmatched. The CDR3 spells CASRGDSGTVNTEAFF. In DNA, the CDR3 is TGCGCCAGCAGGGGGGACTCCGGGACAGTGAACACTGAAGCTTTCTTT.

This clone was seen a handful of times. The chain links TRBV30 to TRBJ1-4; no clear D. The CDR3 loop spans 8 amino acids. Germline-derived CDR1 and CDR2 are GTSNPN and SVGIG (reference sequence). Trimming stripped 4 bases from V and 14 bases from J, with 5 bases between. The chain's CDR3 is CAWTPLFF. DNA for the CDR3: TGTGCCTGGACTCCGCTGTTTTTT. The full variable domain, in which reference TRBV30 and TRBJ1-4 provide the parts outside the CDR3, is SQTIHQWPATLVQPVGSPLSLECTVEGTSNPNLYWYRQAAGRGLQLLFYSVGIGQISSEVPQNLSASRPQDRQFILSSKKLLLSDSGFYLCAWTPLFFGSGTQLSVL.

This clone came up a few times. V gene TRBV27 combines with J gene TRBJ2-7; 8 bases fit TRBD2. The CDR3 sequence is 17 residues long. V was clipped by 5 bases and J by 3 bases; unmatched bases: 15. Germline V gene sequence: CDR1 MNHEY, CDR2 SMNVEV (reference sequence). Written as DNA, the CDR3 is TGTGCCAGCAGTCTGCTGGCCGGGGGGGCCCCTGACTACGAGCAGTACTTC. It specifies CASSLLAGGAPDYEQYF.

The V gene is TRBV5-1, the J gene TRBJ2-1; TRBD2 agrees at 15 bases. The germline CDR1 and CDR2 sequences are SGHRS and YFSETQ. V shed 4 bases, J shed 8 bases, and the junction held 4 bases outside the gene matches. The CDR3 has 15 amino acids. The DNA for the CDR3 is TGCGCCAGCAGCCCTGGACTAGCGGGGGGGGATGAGCAGTTCTTC. The encoded protein is CASSPGLAGGDEQFF.

V and J are TRBV4-1 and TRBJ2-5; D is perhaps TRBD1 (8 bases). Trimming took 2 bases from V and 2 from J, leaving 15 bases between them. The CDR3 length is 16 residues. The germline gives CDR1 MGHRA, CDR2 YSYEKL. The CDR3 region has the DNA TGCGCCAGCAGCCAACTGACAGGGGAGGGTCAAGAGACCCAGTACTTC. Amino acid sequence: CASSQLTGEGQETQYF.

This chain links TRBV29-1 with TRBJ1-1; D ambiguous. Germline V gene data show CDR1 as SQVTM and CDR2 as ANQGSEA. Trimming pared 1 base from V and 1 base from J, leaving 10 bases between. This CDR3 is 14 amino acids long. CDR3 region: CSVEGGVRNTEAFF. CDR3 DNA: TGCAGCGTTGAAGGCGGTGTCAGGAACACTGAAGCTTTCTTT.

This clone was seen once. The V call is TRBV10-3, the J call TRBJ2-1; 9 nucleotides line up with TRBD2. V lost 3 bases, J lost 6 bases, and 12 bases stayed unmatched. Germline-derived CDR1 and CDR2 are ENHRY and SYGVKD. The CDR3 sequence is 17 residues long. CDR3 sequence reads: CAISDRAGGRKANEQFF. Written as DNA, the CDR3 is TGTGCCATCAGTGATAGGGCGGGAGGGAGAAAAGCCAATGAGCAGTTCTTC.

The J gene is TRBJ2-1, the V gene TRBV10-2, with 10 bases that match TRBD2. Germline-derived CDR1 and CDR2 are WSHSY and SAAADI. The CDR3 sequence is 14 residues long. With V trimmed by 8 bases and J by 3 bases, 4 bases remained unmatched. For the CDR3, the DNA is TGCGCCAGCCCGACTAGCGGGTACTACAATGAGCAGTTCTTC. This sequence encodes CASPTSGYYNEQFF.

This chain links TRBV5-1 with TRBJ1-5; 9 positions match TRBD1. The V gene's germline CDR1 is SGHRS and CDR2 YFSETQ. V gave up 4 bases and J gave up 6 bases; unmatched junction bases: 11. This CDR3 is built from 16 residues. The CDR3 DNA reads TGCGCCAGCAGCCCCACCCCGGGACAGGGTCTTCAGCCCCAGCATTTT. Residues: CASSPTPGQGLQPQHF.

The rearrangement uses TRBV29-1 and TRBJ1-4; D is ambiguous. V was pared by 0 bases and J by 7 bases, with 6 bases between. The CDR3 consists of 12 residues. The V gene's germline CDR1 is SQVTM and CDR2 ANQGSEA. In DNA, the CDR3 is TGCAGCGTTGAAGACCCCTCTGAAAAACTGTTTTTT. Translating gives CSVEDPSEKLFF.

CDR3 nucleotides: TGTGCCATCAAACTCTCTGGAAACACCATATATTTT. This sequence encodes CAIKLSGNTIYF. V gene TRBV10-3 combines with J gene TRBJ1-3; D uncertain. CDR1 and CDR2 (germline): ENHRY, SYGVKD. There are 12 residues in the CDR3. Trimming cost V 7 bases and J 0 bases, with 4 bases left between them.

This chain links TRBV11-1 with TRBJ2-7; D possibly corresponds to TRBD2 (6 bases). The CDR3 totals 16 residues. V lost 1 base and J 3 bases, leaving 16 bases between the germline ends. Germline lookup yields CDR1 SGHAT and CDR2 FQDESV (reference sequence). The CDR3 is CASSLDGGSNGYEQYF. CDR3 coding DNA: TGTGCCAGCAGCTTAGATGGAGGGAGCAACGGCTACGAGCAGTACTTC.

The chain is built from TRBV18 and TRBJ2-5; 8 nucleotides line up with TRBD2. From germline, CDR1 is KGHSH and CDR2 LQKENI. Trimming at V came to 3 bases and at J to 2 bases, leaving 11 bases not matched to a gene. The CDR3 covers 17 residues. The CDR3 coding sequence is TGTGCCAGCTCACCCCAAAGAGCGGGGGTCCAGCAAGAGACCCAGTACTTC. Its translation: CASSPQRAGVQQETQYF.

The gene calls are TRBV6-5 and TRBJ2-3, with TRBD2 as a possible D gene (6 bases). The V gene's germline CDR1 is MNHEY and CDR2 SVGAGI. This CDR3 is 14 amino acids long. V gave up 6 bases and J gave up 0 bases, with 10 bases separating them. The CDR3 loop reads CASSRGSSTDTQYF. The DNA for the CDR3 is TGTGCCAGCAGCCGGGGGTCTAGCACAGATACGCAGTATTTT.

This clone has only one observation. The chain recombines TRBV6-6 with TRBJ1-5; 8 positions match TRBD1. The CDR3 runs 15 residues. Germline V gene data show CDR1 as MNHNY and CDR2 as SVGAGI (reference sequence). The trim removed 6 bases at V and 0 bases at J, leaving 4 bases unmatched. The CDR3 DNA sequence: TGTGCCAGCAGGGACAGGGATCATAGCAATCAGCCCCAGCATTTT. It encodes CASRDRDHSNQPQHF.

The J gene is TRBJ2-1, the V gene TRBV11-1, with 9 nucleotides matching TRBD2. V lost 2 bases, J lost 9 bases, and 8 bases stayed unmatched. The CDR3 is 15 residues long. Germline values: CDR1 SGHAT, CDR2 FQDESV (reference sequence). The CDR3: CASSLLRGGAGEQFF. CDR3 nucleotide sequence: TGTGCCAGCAGCTTACTACGCGGGGGGGCGGGTGAGCAGTTCTTC.

This chain connects TRBV5-1 to TRBJ1-4, with a weak D call TRBD1 (6 bases). Germline V gene lookup returns CDR1 SGHRS and CDR2 YFSETQ. Trimming shortened V by 3 bases and J by 6 bases, and 12 bases separated the two germline ends. The CDR3 consists of 14 residues. In DNA form, the CDR3 reads TGCGCCAGCAGCTACACAGGGCGGGATGAAAAACTGTTTTTT. Translated: CASSYTGRDEKLFF.

The V call is TRBV30, the J call TRBJ1-5; D gene unclear. The germline gives CDR1 GTSNPN, CDR2 SVGIG (reference sequence). The CDR3 runs to 15 residues. The V gene lost 2 bases and the J gene lost 0 bases, with 11 bases spanning the gap. CDR3 DNA sequence: TGTGCCTGGAGTCTGACACTAGATAGCAATCAGCCCCAGCATTTT. Protein product: CAWSLTLDSNQPQHF.

The gene calls are TRBV6-1 and TRBJ2-7; a possible D gene is TRBD2 (6 bases). The V end was cut by 1 base, the J end by 4 bases, with 11 bases between. The CDR3 consists of 14 residues. CDR1 MNHNS and CDR2 SASEGT come from the germline V gene. CDR3 sequence reads: CASSEGTGTYEQYF. The CDR3 DNA follows: TGTGCCAGCAGTGAAGGGACCGGGACTTACGAGCAGTACTTC.

The V call is TRBV30, the J call TRBJ2-5, with 13 nucleotides matching TRBD2. The CDR3 spans 15 residues. The J segment lost 4 bases and the V segment lost 1 base, leaving 3 bases of the junction unmatched. Germline-derived CDR1 and CDR2 are GTSNPN and SVGIG (reference sequence). The CDR3 region has the DNA TGTGCCTGGAGTGGGACTAGCGGGAGCGCAGAGACCCAGTACTTC. Translation gives CAWSGTSGSAETQYF. The whole variable domain, remainder taken from reference TRBV30 and TRBJ2-5, is SQTIHQWPATLVQPVGSPLSLECTVEGTSNPNLYWYRQAAGRGLQLLFYSVGIGQISSEVPQNLSASRPQDRQFILSSKKLLLSDSGFYLCAWSGTSGSAETQYFGPGTRLLVL.

The chain couples TRBV28 to TRBJ2-1, with 12 bases fitting TRBD2. This CDR3 has 16 residues. Germline values: CDR1 MDHEN, CDR2 SYDVKM. After removal of 4 bases from V and 7 bases from J, the junction contained 8 bases not matched to a gene. CDR3 amino acids: CASSSRLAGVWNEQFF. CDR3 in DNA: TGTGCCAGCAGTTCAAGACTAGCGGGAGTGTGGAATGAGCAGTTCTTC.

V usage is TRBV29-1 and J usage is TRBJ2-5; D perhaps matches TRBD2 (6 bases). CDR1 SQVTM and CDR2 ANQGSEA come from the germline V gene. Trimming removed 4 bases at V and 1 base at J, with 7 bases between. The CDR3 runs to 12 residues. Written as DNA, the CDR3 is TGCAGCGTTGTGGGACTCCAAGAGACCCAGTACTTC. It encodes CSVVGLQETQYF.

This chain links TRBV28 with TRBJ1-2; D not resolved. The CDR3 is made up of 13 amino acids. Germline lookup yields CDR1 MDHEN and CDR2 SYDVKM. The ends were cut back, 2 bases at V and 0 bases at J, with 4 bases in the middle. This chain's CDR3 is CASSLTPNYGYTF. CDR3 nucleotide sequence: TGTGCCAGCAGTTTAACTCCTAACTATGGCTACACCTTC.

This clone has only a few counts. The chain uses TRBV7-9 and TRBJ1-6; 9 bases fit TRBD1. J lost 7 bases, V lost 2 bases, and 3 bases had no gene match. This CDR3 spans 15 amino acids. CDR1 is SEHNR and CDR2 is FQNEAQ in the germline V gene (reference sequence). CDR3: CASSLRTGENSPLHF. The CDR3 nucleotides read TGTGCCAGCAGCTTAAGGACAGGGGAGAATTCACCCCTCCACTTT.